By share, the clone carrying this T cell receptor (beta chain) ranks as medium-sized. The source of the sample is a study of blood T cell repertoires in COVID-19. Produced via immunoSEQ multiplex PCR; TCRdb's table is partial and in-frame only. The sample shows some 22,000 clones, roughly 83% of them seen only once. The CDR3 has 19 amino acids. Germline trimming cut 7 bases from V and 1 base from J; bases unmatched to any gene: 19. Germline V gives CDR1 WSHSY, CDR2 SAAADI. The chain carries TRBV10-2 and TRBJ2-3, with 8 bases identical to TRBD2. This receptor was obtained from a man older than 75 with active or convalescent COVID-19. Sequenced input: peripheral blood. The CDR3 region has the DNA TGCGCCAGCAAATTAACTAGCGGTACTGTATCTATCCGCACAGATACGCAGTATTTT. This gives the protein CASKLTSGTVSIRTDTQYF.